A single sample gave rise to the 19 T cell receptor beta chains below, sequenced in a study of control samples from healthy donors and cancer patients. TCRdb's table, derived via immunoSEQ multiplex PCR, lists solely in-frame clones and lacks some. The sample records about 98,000 clones, 75% to 85% being singletons. The sequencing input was blood. The receptor set was obtained from a woman aged 25-40 years in good health.

This chain connects TRBV7-8 to TRBJ2-5; no definite D call. With 2 bases removed from V and 1 base from J, the gap between germline ends came to 5 bases. Germline CDR1 and CDR2: SGHVS and FQNEAQ. There are 13 residues in the CDR3. CDR3 loop: CASSLTVQETQYF. DNA of the CDR3: TGTGCCAGCAGCTTAACAGTCCAAGAGACCCAGTACTTC. The entire variable domain, with the rest obtained from reference TRBV7-8 and TRBJ2-5, is as follows: GAGVSQSPRYKVAKRGQDVALRCDPISGHVSLFWYQQALGQGPEFLTYFQNEAQLDKSGLPSDRFFAERPEGSVSTLKIQRTQQEDSAVYLCASSLTVQETQYFGPGTRLLVL.

The chain joins TRBV6-2 or TRBV6-3 to TRBJ1-2, with 9 positions matching TRBD1. The CDR3 is made up of 15 amino acids. Losses at the gene ends were 5 bases for V and 1 base for J; bases not matched to a gene: 5. Germline lookup yields CDR1 MNHEY and CDR2 SVGEGT. In DNA form, the CDR3 reads TGTGCCAGCAGTGATCGGACAGGGGTTAACTATGGCTACACCTTC. It encodes CASSDRTGVNYGYTF.

The rearrangement links TRBV2 to TRBJ1-5; TRBD1 agrees at 7 bases. The length of the CDR3 is 14 residues. From germline, CDR1 is SNHLY and CDR2 FYNNEI. V lost 8 bases to trimming and J lost 1 base; unmatched junction nucleotides: 5. The CDR3 DNA follows: TGTGCCAGCGTAGGGGGCTTGAGCAATCAGCCCCAGCATTTT. It specifies CASVGGLSNQPQHF.

The chain uses TRBV21-1 and TRBJ1-4. TRBV21-1 counts as a pseudogene. The CDR3 extends over 14 amino acids. The CDR3 here is CASSKSPGTDKLFF. CDR3 coding DNA: TGTGCCAGCAGCAAATCCCCGGGGACGGACAAACTGTTTTTT.

CDR3 DNA sequence: TGTGCAAGTCGCTTAGGGGACAGGGGGAACACTGAAGCTTTCTTT. The encoded protein is CASRLGDRGNTEAFF. The chain carries TRBV12-2 and TRBJ1-1; TRBD1 is the table's D call and was not checked against the DNA. TRBV12-2 is a pseudogene locus. The CDR3 totals 15 residues.

The chain couples TRBV5-1 to TRBJ2-7, with TRBD2 identical over 7 bases. V was clipped by 3 bases and J by 5 bases; unmatched bases: 11. CDR3 length: 15 residues. CDR1 SGHRS and CDR2 YFSETQ come from the germline V gene. The DNA for the CDR3 is TGCGCCAGCAGCTCTGGCTGGCTAGCGGTGGACGAGCAGTACTTC. Its protein product is CASSSGWLAVDEQYF.

This clone was detected a few times. The V call is TRBV18, the J call TRBJ1-5, with D unclear. Germline lookup yields CDR1 KGHSH and CDR2 LQKENI. The CDR3 is 14 amino acids. Deletions cut 1 base from V and 8 bases from J, with 12 bases between. CDR3 in amino acids: CASSPQSGVEPQHF. The CDR3, as DNA: TGTGCCAGCTCACCACAATCAGGTGTTGAGCCCCAGCATTTT.

V and J are TRBV12-5 and TRBJ2-1; 7 bases agree with TRBD2. Unmatched junction bases numbered 7, after V lost 6 bases and J lost 2 bases. From germline, CDR1 is LGHNT and CDR2 FRNRAP. This CDR3 is 15 amino acids long. The CDR3 loop reads CASGRGVGAYNEQFF. CDR3 nucleotides: TGTGCTAGTGGCCGGGGGGTTGGGGCCTACAATGAGCAGTTCTTC.

This clone was counted a single time. The V gene is TRBV3-1 (or the pseudogene TRBV3-2), the J gene TRBJ2-1, with D perhaps TRBD1 or TRBD2 (6 bases each). This CDR3 spans 15 amino acids. From germline, CDR1 is LGHDT and CDR2 YNNKEL (reference sequence). V lost 4 bases and J 2 bases, leaving 12 bases between the germline ends. The CDR3 DNA reads TGTGCCAGCAGCCCCCGGGGGCTAACCTACAATGAGCAGTTCTTC. Translation: CASSPRGLTYNEQFF.

The CDR3 loop is CAWKDRGMIYEQYF. The CDR3 bases are TGTGCCTGGAAGGACAGGGGTATGATCTACGAGCAGTACTTC. This chain connects TRBV30 to TRBJ2-7; 9 nucleotides agree with TRBD1. J lost 3 bases, V lost 4 bases, and 7 bases had no gene match. The CDR3 loop spans 14 amino acids. CDR1 and CDR2 from the germline V gene are GTSNPN and SVGIG (reference sequence).

The CDR3 DNA reads TGTGCCAGCAGCTACCGACCTGGCACAGATACGCAGTATTTT. Translating it yields CASSYRPGTDTQYF. V is TRBV9 and J is TRBJ2-3; D gene unclear. Trimming shortened V by 4 bases and J by 1 base, and 10 bases separated the two germline ends. CDR1 and CDR2 (germline): SGDLS, YYNGEE. CDR3 size: 14 residues.

The CDR3 here is CASSRTGRGEKLFF. The CDR3 DNA reads as TGTGCCAGCAGCAGGACAGGGAGGGGTGAAAAACTGTTTTTT. The chain recombines TRBV5-4 with TRBJ1-4; 8 bases are a match to TRBD1. Trimming took 4 bases from V and 7 from J; bases not matched to a gene: 6. The CDR3 totals 14 residues. Germline V gene lookup returns CDR1 SGHNT and CDR2 YYREEE (reference sequence).

DNA for the CDR3: TGTGCCAGCAGTTTACAGGGTGACTATGGCTACACCTTC. It translates to CASSLQGDYGYTF. The chain has TRBV6-6 and TRBJ1-2; tentative D call: TRBD1 (6 bases). Trimming shortened V by 4 bases and J by 3 bases, and 9 bases separated the two germline ends. The germline gives CDR1 MNHNY, CDR2 SVGAGI (reference sequence). The CDR3 length is 13 residues.

V and J are TRBV5-5 and TRBJ1-4; D is unclear. V lost 1 base to trimming and J lost 8 bases, with 9 bases between them. CDR1 SGHKS and CDR2 YYEKEE come from the germline V gene (reference sequence). There are 13 residues in the CDR3. This CDR3 is CASSLLSPEKLFF. CDR3 bases: TGTGCCAGCAGCTTGTTGAGTCCAGAAAAACTGTTTTTT.

This clone was seen a single time. The chain combines TRBV27 with TRBJ2-1; 7 bases match TRBD1. V dropped 4 bases and J dropped 7; count of bases not matched to a gene: 10. Germline CDR1 reads MNHEY; CDR2 reads SMNVEV (reference sequence). The CDR3 spans 15 residues. The DNA for the CDR3 is TGTGCCAGCAGTTACACCTCCCAACAGGGGAATGAGCAGTTCTTC. Encoded protein: CASSYTSQQGNEQFF.

This sequence joins TRBV18 and TRBJ2-3; D is undetermined. Germline assignment: CDR1 KGHSH and CDR2 LQKENI. The CDR3 extends over 13 amino acids. The V gene lost 5 bases and the J gene lost 6 bases, with 12 bases spanning the gap. CDR3 sequence reads: CASSSGVLDTQYF. DNA of the CDR3: TGTGCCAGCTCATCCGGCGTTCTCGATACGCAGTATTTT.

The genes are TRBV13 and TRBJ1-1, with a weak D call TRBD1 (6 bases). The V end was cut by 5 bases, the J end by 0 bases, with 16 bases between. Germline assignment: CDR1 PRHDT and CDR2 FYEKMQ (reference sequence). The CDR3 consists of 16 residues. This CDR3 is CASSTYKGGMNTEAFF. The CDR3 region has the DNA TGTGCCAGCAGCACCTACAAGGGGGGAATGAACACTGAAGCTTTCTTT.

The chain couples TRBV18 to TRBJ1-2, with no clear D. Trimming removed 8 bases from V and 0 bases from J, with 16 bases in between. From germline, CDR1 is KGHSH and CDR2 LQKENI. The CDR3 has 15 residues. In DNA form, the CDR3 reads TGTGCCAGCCATCCATCAACCTTCACTAACTATGGCTACACCTTC. As protein: CASHPSTFTNYGYTF.

J is TRBJ1-1 and V is TRBV30, with TRBD1 matching 9 bases. V shed 5 bases and J 1 base; nucleotides not matched to a gene: 2. The germline gives CDR1 GTSNPN, CDR2 SVGIG (reference sequence). There are 13 residues in the CDR3. This chain's CDR3 is CAWAGQGNTEAFF. In nucleotides, the CDR3 is TGTGCCTGGGCGGGACAGGGGAACACTGAAGCTTTCTTT.